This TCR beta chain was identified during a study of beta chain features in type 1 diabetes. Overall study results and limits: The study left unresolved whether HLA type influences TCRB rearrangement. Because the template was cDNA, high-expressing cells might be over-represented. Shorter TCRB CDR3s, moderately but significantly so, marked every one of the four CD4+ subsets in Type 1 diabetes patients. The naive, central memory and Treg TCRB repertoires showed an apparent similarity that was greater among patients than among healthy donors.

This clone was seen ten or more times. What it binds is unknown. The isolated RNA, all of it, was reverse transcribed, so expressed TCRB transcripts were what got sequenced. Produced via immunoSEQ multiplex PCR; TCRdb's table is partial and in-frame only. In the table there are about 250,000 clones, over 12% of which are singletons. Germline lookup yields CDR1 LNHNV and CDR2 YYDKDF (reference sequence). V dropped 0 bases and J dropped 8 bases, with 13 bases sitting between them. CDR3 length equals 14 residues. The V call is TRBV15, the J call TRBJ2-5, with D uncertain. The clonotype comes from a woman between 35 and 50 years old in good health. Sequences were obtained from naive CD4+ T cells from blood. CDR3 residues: CATSRDQGARTQYF. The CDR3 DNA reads TGTGCCACCAGCAGAGATCAAGGAGCGCGAACCCAGTACTTC.